This record covers a single TCR beta chain. What it recognizes is unknown. The data derive from a study of T-cell memory formation after mild COVID-19. Overall study context: Largely donor-specific sequence clusters came from a couple of donors. Findings and caveats of the study: Confirmation of SARS-CoV-2 specificity was lacking for second-wave clones peaking day 37. Clones that contracted from day 15 to 85 were balanced CD4/CD8, while later expanders leaned CD4+.

One entry per CDR3 protein, called by TCRdb with MiXCR from the 5' RACE reads. The sample contains about 180,000 distinct CDR3 sequences, around 18% of which appear only once. The ends were cut back, 7 bases at V and 6 bases at J, with 16 bases in the middle. The germline V gene has CDR1 KGHDR and CDR2 SFDVKD. This CDR3 is 14 amino acids long. This TCR derives from a man aged 18 to 29 who had mild COVID-19 (a few samples of this study predate the infection). Cell type and time point are not known. Material: PBMCs or a T cell subset sorted from them (not recorded which). The rearrangement links TRBV24-1 to TRBJ2-3; no clear D gene. The CDR3 reads CATSSTWAGDTQYF. The CDR3 DNA reads as TGTGCCACCAGCTCAACTTGGGCCGGCGATACGCAGTATTTT.